These T cell receptor beta chains were read from a single sample in a study of siplizumab effects on memory and regulatory T cells. Measured with immunoSEQ multiplex PCR; TCRdb has only the in-frame clones, and not every one. The sample contains 85,000 to 130,000 clones, about 92% of which appear only once. The sequenced sample consisted of Tregs sorted from blood. The receptors here all came from a human donor in good health. CDR3s include the opening cysteine and the closing phenylalanine or tryptophan.

j_call v_call cdr3_aa
TRBJ2-7 TRBV7-2 CASSLLASGSLYEQYF
TRBJ1-5 TRBV7-3 CASSFQGSQHSNQPQHF
TRBJ1-5 TRBV18 CASNDGKLSNQPQHF
TRBJ2-7 TRBV7-2 CASSLQIYEQYF
TRBJ1-1 TRBV12-5 CASGLFRQDTEAFF
TRBJ2-3 TRBV27 CASSLSLGNTDTQYF
TRBJ1-1 TRBV6-5 CASSYSTGLNTEAFF
TRBJ2-3 TRBV6-5 CASSPLRADTQYF
TRBJ2-1 TRBV4-1 CASSQHGYNEQFF
TRBJ2-2 TRBV11-2 CASSFSDTGELFF
TRBJ2-7 TRBV11-2 CASSLFRTGGYEQYF
TRBJ1-1 TRBV5-1 CASSLEQPNTEAFF
TRBJ1-4 TRBV28 CASSSPGTGNEKLFF
TRBJ2-3 TRBV29-1 CSVRGLAGSTDTQYF
TRBJ2-7 TRBV14 CASSPSFGILSYEQYF
TRBJ2-7 TRBV5-1 CASSYGTGGYEQYF